This T cell receptor beta chain was profiled in a study of blood T cell repertoires in COVID-19 (dated by TCRdb to about 2020). A note on the overall study: Samples from collaborators originated in the United States, Italy and Spain and spanned both the acute and convalescent phases of COVID-19. The dataset comprised deeply sampled blood TCRbeta repertoires from subjects exposed to, actively infected with, or recovered from COVID-19. The samples were drawn from the first 160 participants of the ongoing ImmuneRACE study and from roughly 1,300 subjects provided by 6 global collaborators. The repertoires were released in a freely available public database meant as a resource for research on the immune response to SARS-CoV-2. The material from the prospective study consisted of cDNA or gDNA derived from T cells, B-cell-depleted T cells, or PBMCs. The sample metadata nearly always contained a de-identified subject ID, COVID-19 status, age in years and sex. Where HLA class I and class II types were available, the types were taken from metadata supplied by the sample provider, not from assay-based typing.

TCRbeta CDR3 regions were amplified from genomic DNA by means of the immunoSEQ Assay, a bias-controlled multiplex PCR. Turning to the authors' computational methods: The number of nucleated cells in each sample was estimated from the amplification of reference gene primers within the assay. To quantify the absolute abundance of each unique TCRbeta CDR3 rearrangement, sequence reads were collapsed and filtered. For each sample, productive Simpson clonality was calculated as the square root of Simpson's diversity index over productive rearrangements. TCRdb mirrors the immuneACCESS table, restricted to in-frame sequences. Some clones are absent from its copies; in checked studies, under half trace to an unresolved V gene, and the reason for the others is unknown. The V and J calls and clone size come from that table; D and trimming were worked out from the DNA. Here the sample has some 170,000 clones; approximately 86% occur a single time. The top ten clonotypes cover about 1.6% of the sample.

In this sample, this clone turned up a few times. Its antigen remains unidentified. The record has no base qualities; no much larger clone is one base away. V loses 1 base, J loses 4 bases, and the germline ends lie 10 bases apart. Reading from cysteine to phenylalanine, the CDR3 counts 14 amino acids. Left in the record is the CDR3 DNA by itself, 42 bases read in frame from the first base. CDR1 is given as SGHTA and CDR2 as FQGNSA, both from the germline V gene. The study at large found these results: The amount of clinical and demographic metadata varied by source and participant and was provided uncurated.

Whole blood was collected in K2EDTA tubes by collaborating institutions according to the institutions' own protocols. Collaborator samples were shipped for TCRbeta analysis as frozen whole blood, isolated PBMCs, or DNA extracted from either sample type. The TCR sequence derives from a woman aged 50 to 60 with acute or convalescent COVID-19. Specimen: peripheral blood. The chain couples TRBV7-2 to TRBJ1-1; the D gene cannot be named for sure. In nucleotides, the sequence is TGTGCCAGCAGCTTAGTTACCGGTGGCACTGAAGCTTTCTTT. It translates to CASSLVTGGTEAFF.